This T cell receptor (beta chain) is from a study of T cell changes during pregnancy in multiple sclerosis. Using immunoSEQ multiplex PCR, the repertoire was profiled, and TCRdb retains in-frame clones only, with some absent. There are about 75,000 clones in the sample; roughly nine tenths occur only once, and more than 0.8% lies in the top ten. Looked up from germline, CDR1 is SGHNT and CDR2 is YYREEE (reference sequence). V gave up 0 bases and J gave up 5 bases; unmatched junction bases: 3. There are 14 residues in the CDR3. This chain connects TRBV5-4 to TRBJ2-7; 9 bases are shared with TRBD2. Specimen: peripheral blood, collected in the first trimester of pregnancy. This TCR derives from a female donor in good health, enrolled as a control in a pregnancy study. The chain's CDR3 is CASSLVAGDNEQYF. The DNA for the CDR3 is TGTGCCAGCAGCTTGGTAGCGGGAGATAACGAGCAGTACTTC.